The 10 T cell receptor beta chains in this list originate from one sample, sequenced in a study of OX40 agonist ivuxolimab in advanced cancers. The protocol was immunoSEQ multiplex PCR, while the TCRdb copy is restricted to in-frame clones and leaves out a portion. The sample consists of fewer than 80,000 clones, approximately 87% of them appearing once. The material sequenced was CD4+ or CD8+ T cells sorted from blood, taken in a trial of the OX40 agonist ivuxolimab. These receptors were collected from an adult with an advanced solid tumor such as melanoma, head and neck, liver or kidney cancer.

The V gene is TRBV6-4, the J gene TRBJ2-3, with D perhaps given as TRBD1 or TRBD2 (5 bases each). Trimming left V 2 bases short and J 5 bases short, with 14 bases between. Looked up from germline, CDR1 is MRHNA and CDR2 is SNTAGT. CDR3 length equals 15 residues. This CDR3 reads CASSDGGRVGDTQYF. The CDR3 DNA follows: TGTGCCAGCAGTGACGGGGGAAGGGTAGGAGATACGCAGTATTTT.

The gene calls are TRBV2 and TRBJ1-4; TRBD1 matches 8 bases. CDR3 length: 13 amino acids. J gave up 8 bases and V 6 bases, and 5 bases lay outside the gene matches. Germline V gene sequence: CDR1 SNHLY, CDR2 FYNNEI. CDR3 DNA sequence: TGTGCCAGCAGCAAGACAGGGGTCGAAAAACTGTTTTTT. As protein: CASSKTGVEKLFF.

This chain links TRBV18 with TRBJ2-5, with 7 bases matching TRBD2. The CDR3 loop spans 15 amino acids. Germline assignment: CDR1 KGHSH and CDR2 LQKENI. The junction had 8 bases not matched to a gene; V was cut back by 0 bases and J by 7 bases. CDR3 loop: CASSPPDGGYGTQYF. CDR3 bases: TGTGCCAGCTCACCACCGGACGGGGGGTATGGGACCCAGTACTTC.

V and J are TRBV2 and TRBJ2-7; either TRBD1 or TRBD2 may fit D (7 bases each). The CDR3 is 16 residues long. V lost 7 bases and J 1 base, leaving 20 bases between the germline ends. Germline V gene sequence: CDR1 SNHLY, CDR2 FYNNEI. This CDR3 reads CASTVNAGDSSYEQYF. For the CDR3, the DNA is TGTGCCAGCACCGTAAACGCGGGGGACAGTTCCTACGAGCAGTACTTC. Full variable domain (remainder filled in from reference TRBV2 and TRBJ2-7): EPEVTQTPSHQVTQMGQEVILRCVPISNHLYFYWYRQILGQKVEFLVSFYNNEISEKSEIFDDQFSVERPDGSNFTLKIRSTKLEDSAMYFCASTVNAGDSSYEQYFGPGTRLTVT.

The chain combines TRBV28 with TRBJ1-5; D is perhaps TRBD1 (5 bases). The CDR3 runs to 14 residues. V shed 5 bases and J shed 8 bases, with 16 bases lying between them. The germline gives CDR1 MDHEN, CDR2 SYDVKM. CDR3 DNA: TGTGCCAGCAGTGGAGCAGGGCTGATAGAGCCCCAGCATTTT. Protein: CASSGAGLIEPQHF.

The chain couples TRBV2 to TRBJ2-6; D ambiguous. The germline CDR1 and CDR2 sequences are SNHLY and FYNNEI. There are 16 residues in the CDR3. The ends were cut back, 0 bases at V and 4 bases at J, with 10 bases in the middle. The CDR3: CASSEARVPGANVLTF. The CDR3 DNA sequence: TGTGCCAGCAGTGAAGCCCGGGTACCCGGGGCCAACGTCCTGACTTTC.

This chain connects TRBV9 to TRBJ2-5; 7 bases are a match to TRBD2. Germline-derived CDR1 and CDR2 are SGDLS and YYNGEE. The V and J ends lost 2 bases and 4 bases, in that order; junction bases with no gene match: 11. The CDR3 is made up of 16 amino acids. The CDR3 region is CASSVGQAGTGETQYF. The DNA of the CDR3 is TGTGCCAGCAGCGTGGGTCAAGCGGGGACTGGAGAGACCCAGTACTTC.

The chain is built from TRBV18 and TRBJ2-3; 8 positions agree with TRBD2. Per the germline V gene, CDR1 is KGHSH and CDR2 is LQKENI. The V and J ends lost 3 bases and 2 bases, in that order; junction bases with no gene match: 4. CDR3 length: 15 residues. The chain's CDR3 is CASSPSRGVTDTQYF. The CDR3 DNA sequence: TGTGCCAGCTCACCCTCGCGGGGGGTCACAGATACGCAGTATTTT.

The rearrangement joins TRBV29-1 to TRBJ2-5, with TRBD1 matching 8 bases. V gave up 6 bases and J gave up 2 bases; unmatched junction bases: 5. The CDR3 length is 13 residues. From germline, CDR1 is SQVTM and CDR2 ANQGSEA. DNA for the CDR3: TGCAGCGTAGCCAACAGGGGGCAAGAGACCCAGTACTTC. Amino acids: CSVANRGQETQYF.

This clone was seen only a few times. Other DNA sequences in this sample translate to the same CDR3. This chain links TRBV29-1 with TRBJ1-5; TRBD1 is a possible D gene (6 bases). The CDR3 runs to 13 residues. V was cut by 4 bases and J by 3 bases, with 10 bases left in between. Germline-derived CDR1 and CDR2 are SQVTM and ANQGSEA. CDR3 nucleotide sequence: TGCAGCGTTGCACAGGGAAACAATCAGCCCCAGCATTTT. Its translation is CSVAQGNNQPQHF. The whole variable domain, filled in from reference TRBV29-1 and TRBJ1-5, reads SAVISQKPSRDICQRGTSLTIQCQVDSQVTMMFWYRQQPGQSLTLIATANQGSEATYESGFVIDKFPISRPNLTFSTLTVSNMSPEDSSIYLCSVAQGNNQPQHFGDGTRLSIL.